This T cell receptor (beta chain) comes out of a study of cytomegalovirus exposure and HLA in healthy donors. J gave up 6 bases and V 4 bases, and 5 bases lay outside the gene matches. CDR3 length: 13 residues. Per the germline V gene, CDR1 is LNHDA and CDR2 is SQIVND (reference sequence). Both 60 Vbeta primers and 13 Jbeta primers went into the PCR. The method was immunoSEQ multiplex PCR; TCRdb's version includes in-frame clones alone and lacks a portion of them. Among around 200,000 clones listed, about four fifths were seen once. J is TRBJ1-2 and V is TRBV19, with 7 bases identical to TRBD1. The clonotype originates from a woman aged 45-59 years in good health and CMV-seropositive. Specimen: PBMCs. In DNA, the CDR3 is TGTGCCAGTAGTACCCAGGGGGGCGATGGCTACACCTTC. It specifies CASSTQGGDGYTF. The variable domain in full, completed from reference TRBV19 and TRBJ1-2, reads DGGITQSPKYLFRKEGQNVTLSCEQNLNHDAMYWYRQDPGQGLRLIYYSQIVNDFQKGDIAEGYSVSREKKESFPLTVTSAQKNPTAFYLCASSTQGGDGYTFGSGTRLTVV.